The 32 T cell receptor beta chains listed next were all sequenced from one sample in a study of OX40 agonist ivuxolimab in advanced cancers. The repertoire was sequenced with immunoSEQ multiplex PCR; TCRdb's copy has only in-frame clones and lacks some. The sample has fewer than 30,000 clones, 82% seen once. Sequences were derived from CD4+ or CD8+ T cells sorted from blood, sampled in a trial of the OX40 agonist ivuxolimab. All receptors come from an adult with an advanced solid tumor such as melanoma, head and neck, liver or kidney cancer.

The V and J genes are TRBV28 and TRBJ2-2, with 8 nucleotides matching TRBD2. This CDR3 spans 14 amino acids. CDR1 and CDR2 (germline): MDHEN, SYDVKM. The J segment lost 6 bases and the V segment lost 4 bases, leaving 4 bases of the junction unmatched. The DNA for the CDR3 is TGTGCCAGCAGTTCACTAGCGGAGGCCGGGGAGCTGTTTTTT. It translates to CASSSLAEAGELFF.

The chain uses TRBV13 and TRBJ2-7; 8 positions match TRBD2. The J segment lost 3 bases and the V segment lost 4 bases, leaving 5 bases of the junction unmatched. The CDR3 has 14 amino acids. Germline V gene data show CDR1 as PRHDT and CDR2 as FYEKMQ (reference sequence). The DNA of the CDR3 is TGTGCCAGCAGCTGGACTAGCAGTGGCTACGAGCAGTACTTC. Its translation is CASSWTSSGYEQYF.

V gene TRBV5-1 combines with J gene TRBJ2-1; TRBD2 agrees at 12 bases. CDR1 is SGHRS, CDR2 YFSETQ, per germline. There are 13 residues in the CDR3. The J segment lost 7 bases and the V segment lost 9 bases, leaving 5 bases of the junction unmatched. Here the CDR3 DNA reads TGCGCCACGCGACTAGCGGGAGTAAATGAGCAGTTCTTC. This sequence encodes CATRLAGVNEQFF.

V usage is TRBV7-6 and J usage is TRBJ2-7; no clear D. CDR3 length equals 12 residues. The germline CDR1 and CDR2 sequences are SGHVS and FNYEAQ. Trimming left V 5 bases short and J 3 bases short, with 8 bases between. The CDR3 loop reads CASSPVNYEQYF. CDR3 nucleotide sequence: TGTGCCAGCAGCCCCGTCAACTACGAGCAGTACTTC.

CDR3 nucleotides: TGTGCCAGCAGCCCGGGACTAGCGGGAGTAGACGAGCAGTACTTC. Encoded protein: CASSPGLAGVDEQYF. The chain carries TRBV5-4 and TRBJ2-7, with 14 bases fitting TRBD2. CDR3 length: 15 residues. V lost 4 bases, J lost 5 bases, and 5 bases stayed unmatched. The germline gives CDR1 SGHNT, CDR2 YYREEE (reference sequence).

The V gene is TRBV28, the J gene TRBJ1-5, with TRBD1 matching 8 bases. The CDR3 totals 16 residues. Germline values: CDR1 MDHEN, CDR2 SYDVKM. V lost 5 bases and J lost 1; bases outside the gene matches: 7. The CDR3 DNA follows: TGTGCCAGCAGTCTCGGACAGGGCGGGAGCAATCAGCCCCAGCATTTT. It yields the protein CASSLGQGGSNQPQHF.

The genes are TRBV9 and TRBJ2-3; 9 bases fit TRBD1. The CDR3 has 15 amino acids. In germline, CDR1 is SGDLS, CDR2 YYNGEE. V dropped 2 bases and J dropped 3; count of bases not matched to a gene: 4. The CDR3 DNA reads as TGTGCCAGCAGCGTTACAGGGGGCGATACAGATACGCAGTATTTT. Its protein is CASSVTGGDTDTQYF.

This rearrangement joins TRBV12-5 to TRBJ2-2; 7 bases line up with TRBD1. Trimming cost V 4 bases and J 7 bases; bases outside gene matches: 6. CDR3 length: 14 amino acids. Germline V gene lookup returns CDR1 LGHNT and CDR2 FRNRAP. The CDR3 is CASGWARQGGELFF. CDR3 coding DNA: TGTGCTAGTGGTTGGGCACGACAGGGCGGGGAGCTGTTTTTT.

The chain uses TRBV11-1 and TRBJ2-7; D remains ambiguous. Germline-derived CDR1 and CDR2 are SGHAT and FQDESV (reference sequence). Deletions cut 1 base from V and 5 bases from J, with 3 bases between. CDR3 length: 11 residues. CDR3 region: CASSLGHEQYF. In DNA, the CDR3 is TGTGCCAGCAGCTTAGGCCACGAGCAGTACTTC.

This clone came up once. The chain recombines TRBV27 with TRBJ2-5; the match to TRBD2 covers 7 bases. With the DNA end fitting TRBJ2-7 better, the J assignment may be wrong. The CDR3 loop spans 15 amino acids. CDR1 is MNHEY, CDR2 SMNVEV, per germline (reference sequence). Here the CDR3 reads CASRLRGGRVYEQYF. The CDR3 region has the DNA TGTGCCAGCAGATTAAGGGGCGGGAGAGTGTACGAGCAGTACTTC.

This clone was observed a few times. The DNA of the CDR3 is TGTGCCAGCAGATCCGGGACAGGGGTATCACCCCTCCACTTT. This codes for CASRSGTGVSPLHF. The rearrangement links TRBV27 to TRBJ1-6; 10 nucleotides agree with TRBD1. The CDR3 length is 14 residues. CDR1 and CDR2 from the germline V gene are MNHEY and SMNVEV (reference sequence). J lost 10 bases, V lost 6 bases, and 6 bases had no gene match.

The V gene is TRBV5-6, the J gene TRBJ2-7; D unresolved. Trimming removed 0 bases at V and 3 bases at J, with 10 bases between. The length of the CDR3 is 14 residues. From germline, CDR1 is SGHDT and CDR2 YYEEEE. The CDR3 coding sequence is TGTGCCAGCAGCTTGGCGGCGTACGTCTACGAGCAGTACTTC. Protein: CASSLAAYVYEQYF.

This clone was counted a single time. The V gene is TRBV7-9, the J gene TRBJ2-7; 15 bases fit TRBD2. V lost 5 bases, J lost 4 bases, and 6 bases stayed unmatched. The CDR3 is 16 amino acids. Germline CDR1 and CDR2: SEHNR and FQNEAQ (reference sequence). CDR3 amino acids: CASSLGLAGGRYEQYF. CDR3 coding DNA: TGTGCCAGCAGCCTCGGACTAGCGGGGGGGAGGTACGAGCAGTACTTC. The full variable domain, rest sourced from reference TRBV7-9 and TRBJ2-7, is DTGVSQNPRHKITKRGQNVTFRCDPISEHNRLYWYRQTLGQGPEFLTYFQNEAQLEKSRLLSDRFSAERPKGSFSTLEIQRTEQGDSAMYLCASSLGLAGGRYEQYFGPGTRLTVT.

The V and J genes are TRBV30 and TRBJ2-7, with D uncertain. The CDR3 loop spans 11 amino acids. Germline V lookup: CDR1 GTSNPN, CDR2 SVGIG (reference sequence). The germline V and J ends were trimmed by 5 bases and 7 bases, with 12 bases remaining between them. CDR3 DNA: TGTGCCTGGTCCGGGTTAGGGGAGCAGTACTTC. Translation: CAWSGLGEQYF.

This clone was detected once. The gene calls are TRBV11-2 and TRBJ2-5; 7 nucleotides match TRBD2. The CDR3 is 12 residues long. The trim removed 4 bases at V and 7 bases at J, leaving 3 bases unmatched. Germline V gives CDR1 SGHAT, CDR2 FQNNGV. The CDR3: CASSSGEGTQYF. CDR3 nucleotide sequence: TGTGCCAGCAGCTCCGGGGAGGGGACCCAGTACTTC. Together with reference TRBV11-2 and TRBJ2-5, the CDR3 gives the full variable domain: EAGVAQSPRYKIIEKRQSVAFWCNPISGHATLYWYQQILGQGPKLLIQFQNNGVVDDSQLPKDRFSAERLKGVDSTLKIQPAKLEDSAVYLCASSSGEGTQYFGPGTRLLVL.

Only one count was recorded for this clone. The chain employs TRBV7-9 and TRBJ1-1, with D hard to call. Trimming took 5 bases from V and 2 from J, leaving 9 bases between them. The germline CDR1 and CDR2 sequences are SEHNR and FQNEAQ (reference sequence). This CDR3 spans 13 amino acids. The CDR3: CASSPPGNTEAFF. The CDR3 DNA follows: TGTGCCAGCAGCCCCCCAGGTAACACTGAAGCTTTCTTT.

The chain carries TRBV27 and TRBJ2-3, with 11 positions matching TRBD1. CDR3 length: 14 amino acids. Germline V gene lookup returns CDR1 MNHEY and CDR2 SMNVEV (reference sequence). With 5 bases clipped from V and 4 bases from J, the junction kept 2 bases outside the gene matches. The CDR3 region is CASSPGQGADTQYF. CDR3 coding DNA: TGTGCCAGCAGTCCGGGACAGGGGGCAGATACGCAGTATTTT.

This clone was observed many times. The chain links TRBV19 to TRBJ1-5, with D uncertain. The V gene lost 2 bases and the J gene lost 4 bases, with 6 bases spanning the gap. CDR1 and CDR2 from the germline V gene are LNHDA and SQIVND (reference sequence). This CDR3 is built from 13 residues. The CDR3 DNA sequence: TGTGCCAGTAGTATAAACAAGAATCAGCCCCAGCATTTT. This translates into CASSINKNQPQHF.

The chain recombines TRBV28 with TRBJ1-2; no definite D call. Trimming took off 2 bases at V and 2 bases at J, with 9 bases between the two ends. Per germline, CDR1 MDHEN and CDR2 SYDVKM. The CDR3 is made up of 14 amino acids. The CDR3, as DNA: TGTGCCAGCAGTTTACGGGCCCCAAACTATGGCTACACCTTC. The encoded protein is CASSLRAPNYGYTF.

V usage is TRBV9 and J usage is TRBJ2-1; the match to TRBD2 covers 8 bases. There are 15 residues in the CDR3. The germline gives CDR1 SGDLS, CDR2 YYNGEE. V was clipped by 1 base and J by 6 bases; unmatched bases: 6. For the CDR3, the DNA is TGTGCCAGCAGCGTACATGGGACTAGAGGCAATGAGCAGTTCTTC. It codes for CASSVHGTRGNEQFF. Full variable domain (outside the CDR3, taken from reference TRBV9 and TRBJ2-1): DSGVTQTPKHLITATGQRVTLRCSPRSGDLSVYWYQQSLDQGLQFLIQYYNGEERAKGNILERFSAQQFPDLHSELNLSSLELGDSALYFCASSVHGTRGNEQFFGPGTRLTVL.

As DNA, the CDR3 is TGTGCCAGCAGCTCCTGGGGAGGGGAGGAGTACAATGAGCAGTTCTTC. This sequence encodes CASSSWGGEEYNEQFF. This chain connects TRBV7-9 to TRBJ2-1; 7 bases fit TRBD2. This CDR3 is 16 amino acids long. Germline trimming cut 4 bases from V and 4 bases from J; bases unmatched to any gene: 10. The V gene's germline CDR1 is SEHNR and CDR2 FQNEAQ (reference sequence).

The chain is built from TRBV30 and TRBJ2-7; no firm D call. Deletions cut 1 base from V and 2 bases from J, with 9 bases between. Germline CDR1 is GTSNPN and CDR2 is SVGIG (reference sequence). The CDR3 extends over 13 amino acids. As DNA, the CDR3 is TGTGCCTGGAGTGAGATCCCGGCCTACGAGCAGTACTTC. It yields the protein CAWSEIPAYEQYF.

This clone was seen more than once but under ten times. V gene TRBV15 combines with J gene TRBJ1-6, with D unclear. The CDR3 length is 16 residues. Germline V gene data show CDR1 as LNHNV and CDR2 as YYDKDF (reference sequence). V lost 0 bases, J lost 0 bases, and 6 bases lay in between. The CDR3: CATSREGSSYNSPLHF. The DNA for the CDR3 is TGTGCCACCAGCAGAGAGGGGTCCTCCTATAATTCACCCCTCCACTTT.

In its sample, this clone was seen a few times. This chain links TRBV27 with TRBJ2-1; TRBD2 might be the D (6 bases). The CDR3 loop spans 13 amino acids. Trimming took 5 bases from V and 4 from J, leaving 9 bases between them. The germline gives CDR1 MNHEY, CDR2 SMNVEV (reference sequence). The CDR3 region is CASSVGTYNEQFF. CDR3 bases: TGTGCCAGCAGTGTTGGGACTTACAATGAGCAGTTCTTC.

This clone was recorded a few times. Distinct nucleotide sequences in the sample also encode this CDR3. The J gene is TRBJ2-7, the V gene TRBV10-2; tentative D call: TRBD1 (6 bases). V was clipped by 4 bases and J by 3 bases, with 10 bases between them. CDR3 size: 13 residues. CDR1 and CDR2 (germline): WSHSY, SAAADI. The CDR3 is CASSAGQHYEQYF. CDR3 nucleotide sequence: TGCGCCAGCAGTGCCGGACAGCACTACGAGCAGTACTTC.

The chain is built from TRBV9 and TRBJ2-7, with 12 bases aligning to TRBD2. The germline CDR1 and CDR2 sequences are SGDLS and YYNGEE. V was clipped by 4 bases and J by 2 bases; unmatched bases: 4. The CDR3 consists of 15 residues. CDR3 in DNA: TGTGCCAGCAGCCCCCGGACTAGCGGGACCTACGAGCAGTACTTC. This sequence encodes CASSPRTSGTYEQYF.

Here the CDR3 reads CASSLGTGMNTEAFF. The CDR3 DNA is TGCGCCAGCAGCTTGGGTACGGGAATGAACACTGAAGCTTTCTTT. V usage is TRBV5-1 and J usage is TRBJ1-1; D uncertain. CDR3 length: 15 residues. Germline V lookup: CDR1 SGHRS, CDR2 YFSETQ. V dropped 0 bases and J dropped 0 bases, with 9 bases sitting between them.

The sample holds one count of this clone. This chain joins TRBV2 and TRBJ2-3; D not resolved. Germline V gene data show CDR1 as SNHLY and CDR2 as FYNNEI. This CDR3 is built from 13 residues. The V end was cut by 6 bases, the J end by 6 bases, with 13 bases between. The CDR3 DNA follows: TGTGCCAGCAGGGAATCCGCGCCGGATACGCAGTATTTT. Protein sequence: CASRESAPDTQYF.

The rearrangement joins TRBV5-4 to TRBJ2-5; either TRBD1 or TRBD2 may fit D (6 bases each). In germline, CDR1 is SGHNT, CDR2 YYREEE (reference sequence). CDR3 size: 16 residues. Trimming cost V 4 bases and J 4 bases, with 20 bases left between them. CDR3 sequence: CASSAGRWGRGETQYF. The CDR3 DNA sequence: TGTGCCAGCAGCGCTGGGAGGTGGGGGCGGGGAGAGACCCAGTACTTC.

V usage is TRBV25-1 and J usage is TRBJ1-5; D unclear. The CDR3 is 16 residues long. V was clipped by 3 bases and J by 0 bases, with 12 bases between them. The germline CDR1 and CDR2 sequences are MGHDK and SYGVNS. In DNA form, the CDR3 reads TGTGCCAGCAGTGACTGGACTGAAAATAGCAATCAGCCCCAGCATTTT. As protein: CASSDWTENSNQPQHF.

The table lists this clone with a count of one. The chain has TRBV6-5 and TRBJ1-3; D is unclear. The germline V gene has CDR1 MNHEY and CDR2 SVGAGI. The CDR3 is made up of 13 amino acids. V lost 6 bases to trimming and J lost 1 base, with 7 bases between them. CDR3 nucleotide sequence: TGTGCCAGCAGCGCCGGGTCTGGAAACACCATATATTTT. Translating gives CASSAGSGNTIYF.

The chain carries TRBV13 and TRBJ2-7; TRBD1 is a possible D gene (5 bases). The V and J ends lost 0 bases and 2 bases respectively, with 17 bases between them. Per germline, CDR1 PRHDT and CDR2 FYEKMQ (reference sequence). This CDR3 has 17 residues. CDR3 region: CASSLGSDRVIPYEQYF. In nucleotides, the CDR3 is TGTGCCAGCAGCTTAGGGAGCGACAGAGTCATCCCCTACGAGCAGTACTTC.